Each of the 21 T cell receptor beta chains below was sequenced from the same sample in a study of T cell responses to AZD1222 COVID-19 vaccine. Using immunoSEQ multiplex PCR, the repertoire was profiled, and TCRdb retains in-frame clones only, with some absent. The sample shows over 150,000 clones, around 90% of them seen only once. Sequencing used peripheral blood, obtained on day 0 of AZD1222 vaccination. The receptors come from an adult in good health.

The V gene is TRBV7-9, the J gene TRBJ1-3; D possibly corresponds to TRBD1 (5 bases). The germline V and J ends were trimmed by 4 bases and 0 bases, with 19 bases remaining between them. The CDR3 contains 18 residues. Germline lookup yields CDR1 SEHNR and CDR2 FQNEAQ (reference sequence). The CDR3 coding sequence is TGTGCCAGCAGCTCCGAAGGAAACAGGCCGTACTCTGGAAACACCATATATTTT. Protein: CASSSEGNRPYSGNTIYF.

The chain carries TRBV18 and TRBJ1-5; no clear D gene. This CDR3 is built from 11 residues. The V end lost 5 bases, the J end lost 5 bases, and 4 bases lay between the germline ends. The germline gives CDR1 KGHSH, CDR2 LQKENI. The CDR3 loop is CASSGDQPQHF. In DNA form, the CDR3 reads TGTGCCAGCTCAGGGGATCAGCCCCAGCATTTT.

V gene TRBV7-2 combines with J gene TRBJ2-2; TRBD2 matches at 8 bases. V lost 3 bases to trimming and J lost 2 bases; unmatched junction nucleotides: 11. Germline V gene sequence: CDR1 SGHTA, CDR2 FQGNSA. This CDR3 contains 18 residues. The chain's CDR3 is CASSLRISGTINTGELFF. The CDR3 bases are TGTGCCAGCAGCTTGCGTATTAGCGGGACCATTAACACCGGGGAGCTGTTTTTT.

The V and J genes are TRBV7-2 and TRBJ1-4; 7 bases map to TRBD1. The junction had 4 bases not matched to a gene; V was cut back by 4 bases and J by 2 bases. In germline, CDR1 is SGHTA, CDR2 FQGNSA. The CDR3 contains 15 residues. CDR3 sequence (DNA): TGTGCCAGCAGCTCAAGACAGGGCACTAATGAAAAACTGTTTTTT. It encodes CASSSRQGTNEKLFF.

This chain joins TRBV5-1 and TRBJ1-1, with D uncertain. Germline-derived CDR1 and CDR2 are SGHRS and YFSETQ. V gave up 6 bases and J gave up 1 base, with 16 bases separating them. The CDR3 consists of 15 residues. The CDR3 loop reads CASTPRFGTNTEAFF. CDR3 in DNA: TGCGCCAGCACCCCGAGGTTCGGAACGAACACTGAAGCTTTCTTT.

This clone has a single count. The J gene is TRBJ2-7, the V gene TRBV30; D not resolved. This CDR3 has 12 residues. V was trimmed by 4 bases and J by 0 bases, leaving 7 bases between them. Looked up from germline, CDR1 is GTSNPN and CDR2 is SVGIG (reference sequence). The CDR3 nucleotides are TGTGCCTGGACCGGCAACTCCTACGAGCAGTACTTC. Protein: CAWTGNSYEQYF.

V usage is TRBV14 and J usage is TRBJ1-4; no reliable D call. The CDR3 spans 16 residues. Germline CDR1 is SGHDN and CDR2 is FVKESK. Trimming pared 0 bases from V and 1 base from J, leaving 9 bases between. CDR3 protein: CASSQERGLTNEKLFF. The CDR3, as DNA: TGTGCCAGCAGCCAAGAACGCGGGCTAACTAATGAAAAACTGTTTTTT.

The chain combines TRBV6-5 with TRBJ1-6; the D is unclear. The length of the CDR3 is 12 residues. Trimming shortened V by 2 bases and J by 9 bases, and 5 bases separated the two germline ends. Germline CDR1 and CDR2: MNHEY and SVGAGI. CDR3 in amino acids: CASSYVGSPLHF. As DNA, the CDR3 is TGTGCCAGCAGTTACGTGGGTTCACCCCTCCACTTT.

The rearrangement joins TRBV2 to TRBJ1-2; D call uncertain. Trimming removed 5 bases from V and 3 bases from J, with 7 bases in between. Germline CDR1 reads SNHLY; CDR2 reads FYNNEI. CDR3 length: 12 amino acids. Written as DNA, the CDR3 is TGTGCCAGCAGTAGGGTCGACTATGGCTACACCTTC. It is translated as CASSRVDYGYTF.

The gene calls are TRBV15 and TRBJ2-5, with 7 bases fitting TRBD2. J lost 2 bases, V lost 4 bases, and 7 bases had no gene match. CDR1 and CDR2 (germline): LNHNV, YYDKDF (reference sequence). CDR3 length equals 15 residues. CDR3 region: CATSTTGGGQETQYF. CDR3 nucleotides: TGTGCCACCAGCACCACTGGCGGGGGTCAAGAGACCCAGTACTTC.

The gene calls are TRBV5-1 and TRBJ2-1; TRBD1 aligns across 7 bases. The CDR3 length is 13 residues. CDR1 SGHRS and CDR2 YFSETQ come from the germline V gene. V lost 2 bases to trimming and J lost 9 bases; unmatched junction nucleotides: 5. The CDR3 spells CASSFVTGVEQFF. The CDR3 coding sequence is TGCGCCAGCAGCTTTGTCACAGGGGTTGAGCAGTTCTTC.

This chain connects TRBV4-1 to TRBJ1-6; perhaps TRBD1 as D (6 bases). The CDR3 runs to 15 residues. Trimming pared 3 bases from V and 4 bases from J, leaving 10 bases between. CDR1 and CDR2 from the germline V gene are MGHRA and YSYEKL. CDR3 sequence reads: CASSQGRGYNSPLHF. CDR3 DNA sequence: TGCGCCAGCAGCCAGGGCAGGGGATATAATTCACCCCTCCACTTT.

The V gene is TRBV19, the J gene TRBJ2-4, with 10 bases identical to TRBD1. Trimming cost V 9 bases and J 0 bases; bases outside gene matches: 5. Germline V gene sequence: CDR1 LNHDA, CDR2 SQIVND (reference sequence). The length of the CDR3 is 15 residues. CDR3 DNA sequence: TGTGCCAGCAGGACAGGGGGACTAGCCAAAAACATTCAGTACTTC. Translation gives CASRTGGLAKNIQYF.

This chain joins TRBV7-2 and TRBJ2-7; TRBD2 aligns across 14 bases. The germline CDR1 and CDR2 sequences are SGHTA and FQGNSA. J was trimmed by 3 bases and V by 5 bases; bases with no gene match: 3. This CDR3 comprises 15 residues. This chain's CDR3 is CASSLGLAGVYEQYF. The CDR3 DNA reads TGTGCCAGCAGCCTGGGACTAGCGGGAGTCTACGAGCAGTACTTC.

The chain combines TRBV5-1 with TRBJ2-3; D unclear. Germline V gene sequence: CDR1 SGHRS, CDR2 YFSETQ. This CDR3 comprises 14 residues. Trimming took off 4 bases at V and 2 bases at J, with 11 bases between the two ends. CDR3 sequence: CASSPDPATDTQYF. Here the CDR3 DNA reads TGCGCCAGCAGCCCCGACCCAGCCACAGATACGCAGTATTTT.

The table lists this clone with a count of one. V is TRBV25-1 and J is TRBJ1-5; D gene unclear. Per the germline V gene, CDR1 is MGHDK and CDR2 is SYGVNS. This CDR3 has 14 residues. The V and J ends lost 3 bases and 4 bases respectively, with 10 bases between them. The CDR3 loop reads CASSDSQENQPQHF. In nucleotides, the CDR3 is TGTGCCAGCAGTGACTCCCAGGAAAATCAGCCCCAGCATTTT.

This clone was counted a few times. The CDR3 sequence is CASSRGTSGRSYEQYF. In nucleotides, the CDR3 is TGTGCCAGCAGCCGGGGCACTAGCGGGAGGTCCTACGAGCAGTACTTC. This chain connects TRBV3-1 (or the pseudogene TRBV3-2) to TRBJ2-7; 12 bases match TRBD2. From germline, CDR1 is LGHDT and CDR2 YNNKEL (reference sequence). V trimming: 4 bases; J trimming: 1 base; junction bases outside the gene matches: 5. The CDR3 runs to 16 residues.

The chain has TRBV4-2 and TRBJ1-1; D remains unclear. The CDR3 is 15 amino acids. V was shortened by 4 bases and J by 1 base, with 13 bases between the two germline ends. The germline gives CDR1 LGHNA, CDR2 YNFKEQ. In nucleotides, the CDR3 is TGTGCCAGCAGCCCCACGGGTCTCTGGAACACTGAAGCTTTCTTT. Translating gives CASSPTGLWNTEAFF.

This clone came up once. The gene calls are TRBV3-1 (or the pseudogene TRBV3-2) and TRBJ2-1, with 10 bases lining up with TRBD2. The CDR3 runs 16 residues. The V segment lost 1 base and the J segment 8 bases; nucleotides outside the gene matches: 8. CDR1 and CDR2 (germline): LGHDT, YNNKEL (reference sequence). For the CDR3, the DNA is TGTGCCAGCAGCCAAGGTCCTAGCGGGAGTATCTATGAGCAGTTCTTC. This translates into CASSQGPSGSIYEQFF.

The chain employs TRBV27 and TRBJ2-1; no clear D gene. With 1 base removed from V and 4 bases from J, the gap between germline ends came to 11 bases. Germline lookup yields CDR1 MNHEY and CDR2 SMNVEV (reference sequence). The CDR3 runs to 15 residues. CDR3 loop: CASSLFGLYYNEQFF. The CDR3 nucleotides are TGTGCCAGCAGTTTATTTGGGCTATATTACAATGAGCAGTTCTTC.

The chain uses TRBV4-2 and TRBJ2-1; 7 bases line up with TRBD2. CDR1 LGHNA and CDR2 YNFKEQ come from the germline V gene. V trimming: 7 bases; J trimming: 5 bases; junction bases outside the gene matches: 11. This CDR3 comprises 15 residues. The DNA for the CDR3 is TGTGCCAGCACCCTAGCCTCTAGCGGAAACAATGAGCAGTTCTTC. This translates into CASTLASSGNNEQFF.